The 32 T cell receptor beta chains below were found in one sample sequenced in a study of cytomegalovirus exposure and HLA in healthy donors. The PCR made use of 60 Vbeta and 13 Jbeta primers. Only in-frame clones appear in the TCRdb table, and some are missing; sequencing was by immunoSEQ multiplex PCR. The sample carries some 130,000 clones, around 80% recorded once. The sample consisted of PBMCs. The receptors derive from a man between 40 and 49 years old in good health and CMV-seropositive.

This sequence joins TRBV27 and TRBJ1-3, with D perhaps matching TRBD1 (6 bases). With 5 bases removed from V and 0 bases from J, the gap between germline ends came to 11 bases. There are 15 residues in the CDR3. The germline CDR1 and CDR2 sequences are MNHEY and SMNVEV (reference sequence). CDR3 loop: CASSADRSSGNTIYF. In DNA, the CDR3 is TGTGCCAGCAGTGCGGACAGAAGCTCTGGAAACACCATATATTTT.

This clone was counted once. The V gene is TRBV28, the J gene TRBJ1-6; possibly TRBD1 for D (6 bases). Germline V gives CDR1 MDHEN, CDR2 SYDVKM. This CDR3 spans 14 amino acids. V was trimmed by 5 bases and J by 4 bases, leaving 9 bases between them. In DNA, the CDR3 is TGTGCCAGCAGTACACAGGGTTATAATTCACCCCTCCACTTT. Translated: CASSTQGYNSPLHF.

V and J are TRBV6-1 and TRBJ1-4; perhaps TRBD1 as D (6 bases). Trimming removed 8 bases at V and 0 bases at J, with 10 bases between. This CDR3 spans 14 amino acids. CDR1 and CDR2 (germline): MNHNS, SASEGT. The CDR3 here is CASAQGTTNEKLFF. In nucleotides, the CDR3 is TGTGCCAGCGCCCAGGGGACAACTAATGAAAAACTGTTTTTT.

The chain carries TRBV6-1 and TRBJ1-5; D not certain. The CDR3 consists of 13 residues. Looked up from germline, CDR1 is MNHNS and CDR2 is SASEGT. Trimming removed 8 bases from V and 0 bases from J, with 8 bases in between. The CDR3 loop reads CASRKHSNQPQHF. The CDR3 nucleotides read TGTGCCAGCCGAAAGCATAGCAATCAGCCCCAGCATTTT.

The rearrangement joins TRBV7-9 to TRBJ1-2, with D maybe TRBD1 (6 bases). The CDR3 consists of 13 residues. Germline assignment: CDR1 SEHNR and CDR2 FQNEAQ (reference sequence). V was trimmed by 0 bases and J by 9 bases, leaving 11 bases between them. The CDR3 loop reads CASSLATTGSYTF. For the CDR3, the DNA is TGTGCCAGCAGCTTAGCGACAACAGGGAGCTACACCTTC.

V and J are TRBV5-6 and TRBJ2-7; 9 bases align to TRBD2. Germline V gives CDR1 SGHDT, CDR2 YYEEEE. The CDR3 runs to 16 residues. V lost 6 bases, J lost 3 bases, and 13 bases stayed unmatched. CDR3 in amino acids: CASTTGTSSYFYEQYF. The CDR3 DNA sequence: TGTGCCAGCACCACCGGGACTAGCTCCTACTTCTACGAGCAGTACTTC.

The chain combines TRBV28 with TRBJ2-5, with TRBD1 matching 9 bases. Germline trimming cut 7 bases from V and 5 bases from J; bases unmatched to any gene: 8. Germline loops: CDR1 MDHEN, CDR2 SYDVKM. CDR3 length equals 14 residues. CDR3: CASTVTGGGETQYF. CDR3 in DNA: TGTGCCAGCACCGTGACAGGGGGAGGTGAGACCCAGTACTTC.

This clone has only one observation. J is TRBJ2-3 and V is TRBV5-5, with a tentative D call TRBD2 (5 bases). CDR3 length: 14 amino acids. Germline V lookup: CDR1 SGHKS, CDR2 YYEKEE (reference sequence). Trimming left V 4 bases short and J 5 bases short, with 14 bases between. The CDR3 protein is CASSRGPLEDTQYF. The CDR3 coding sequence is TGTGCCAGCAGCCGGGGTCCTCTTGAAGATACGCAGTATTTT.

This clone was seen a handful of times. The rearrangement uses TRBV6-6 and TRBJ2-2, with 10 bases that match TRBD2. With 6 bases clipped from V and 1 base from J, the junction kept 2 bases outside the gene matches. CDR1 MNHNY and CDR2 SVGAGI come from the germline V gene (reference sequence). CDR3 length: 15 amino acids. CDR3 bases: TGTGCCAGCAGCCGGACTAGCGGGAACACCGGGGAGCTGTTTTTT. This translates into CASSRTSGNTGELFF.

In this sample, this clone turned up a few times. The chain recombines TRBV29-1 with TRBJ1-4; D might be TRBD1 (6 bases). V lost 4 bases to trimming and J lost 7 bases, with 16 bases between them. The CDR3 sequence is 14 residues long. The germline V gene encodes CDR1 SQVTM and CDR2 ANQGSEA. CDR3 coding DNA: TGCAGCGTTGTGGATACAGGGTTGGGTGAAAAACTGTTTTTT. Residues: CSVVDTGLGEKLFF.

The V call is TRBV5-1, the J call TRBJ2-7; the D gene is possibly TRBD2 (5 bases). V gave up 0 bases and J gave up 0 bases, with 10 bases separating them. Germline CDR1 reads SGHRS; CDR2 reads YFSETQ. This CDR3 is built from 15 residues. CDR3 coding DNA: TGCGCCAGCAGCTTGGCGTCAGGACTCTCCTACGAGCAGTACTTC. Amino acids: CASSLASGLSYEQYF.

The CDR3 bases are TGTGCCAGCAGTGTTAGCGGGAGCCATGACGAGCAGTACTTC. It encodes CASSVSGSHDEQYF. J is TRBJ2-7 and V is TRBV6-1, with TRBD2 identical over 9 bases. Germline lookup yields CDR1 MNHNS and CDR2 SASEGT. V shed 4 bases, J shed 5 bases, and the junction held 6 bases outside the gene matches. The CDR3 runs 14 residues.

The chain combines TRBV7-9 with TRBJ2-7, with D possibly being TRBD2 (6 bases). Germline V lookup: CDR1 SEHNR, CDR2 FQNEAQ (reference sequence). Trimming stripped 8 bases from V and 0 bases from J, with 11 bases between. This CDR3 has 13 amino acids. The chain's CDR3 is CASAYSGSYEQYF. In DNA, the CDR3 is TGTGCCAGCGCTTATAGCGGCTCCTACGAGCAGTACTTC.

The V gene is TRBV5-1, the J gene TRBJ1-3; D unclear. The V end lost 0 bases, the J end lost 4 bases, and 8 bases lay between the germline ends. The CDR3 sequence is 14 residues long. Germline CDR1 SGHRS, CDR2 YFSETQ. The CDR3 loop reads CASSLGPGGNTIYF. As DNA, the CDR3 is TGCGCCAGCAGCTTGGGACCGGGGGGAAACACCATATATTTT.

The chain employs TRBV7-3 and TRBJ1-1; no definite D call. Trimming stripped 2 bases from V and 4 bases from J, with 8 bases between. This CDR3 has 13 amino acids. Germline assignment: CDR1 SGHTA and CDR2 FQGTGA. Here the CDR3 DNA reads TGTGCCAGCAGCTTATTCCCCTCCACTGAAGCTTTCTTT. Encoded protein: CASSLFPSTEAFF.

This clone occurred once. This chain links TRBV2 with TRBJ2-5; D is unresolved. V was cut by 8 bases and J by 2 bases, with 12 bases left in between. Germline CDR1 and CDR2: SNHLY and FYNNEI. The CDR3 contains 13 residues. The CDR3 spells CASRYYQQETQYF. For the CDR3, the DNA is TGTGCCAGCCGGTACTACCAACAAGAGACCCAGTACTTC. The variable domain in full, with the rest retrieved from reference TRBV2 and TRBJ2-5, is EPEVTQTPSHQVTQMGQEVILRCVPISNHLYFYWYRQILGQKVEFLVSFYNNEISEKSEIFDDQFSVERPDGSNFTLKIRSTKLEDSAMYFCASRYYQQETQYFGPGTRLLVL.

The J gene is TRBJ2-2, the V gene TRBV6-6; tentatively, D is TRBD1 (5 bases). This CDR3 region has 15 residues. The germline V gene encodes CDR1 MNHNY and CDR2 SVGAGI (reference sequence). Deletions cut 0 bases from V and 7 bases from J, with 12 bases between. The CDR3 nucleotides are TGTGCCAGCAGTTACTCGCCAGGGTCAGTCGGGGAGCTGTTTTTT. Its protein product is CASSYSPGSVGELFF.

This clone has just a few counts. The chain has TRBV15 and TRBJ2-7; 12 bases fit TRBD2. The CDR3 covers 18 residues. V shed 0 bases and J 3 bases; nucleotides not matched to a gene: 9. The V gene's germline CDR1 is LNHNV and CDR2 YYDKDF (reference sequence). The CDR3 loop is CATSREGRTSGTFYEQYF. The CDR3 region has the DNA TGTGCCACCAGCAGAGAGGGGAGGACTAGCGGGACCTTCTACGAGCAGTACTTC.

The J gene is TRBJ2-7, the V gene TRBV11-1; D is ambiguous. The germline V gene encodes CDR1 SGHAT and CDR2 FQDESV (reference sequence). CDR3 size: 13 residues. Trimming left V 3 bases short and J 3 bases short, with 9 bases between. CDR3 region: CASSFNRGYEQYF. The CDR3 coding sequence is TGTGCCAGCAGCTTCAACCGAGGCTACGAGCAGTACTTC. Looking up the rest from reference TRBV11-1 and TRBJ2-7 gives the full variable domain: EAEVAQSPRYKITEKSQAVAFWCDPISGHATLYWYRQILGQGPELLVQFQDESVVDDSQLPKDRFSAERLKGVDSTLKIQPAELGDSAMYLCASSFNRGYEQYFGPGTRLTVT.

The chain has TRBV10-2 and TRBJ1-4; D perhaps matches TRBD1 (5 bases). The length of the CDR3 is 13 residues. V lost 10 bases and J lost 7, with 16 bases in between. Per the germline V gene, CDR1 is WSHSY and CDR2 is SAAADI. The CDR3 DNA reads as TGCGCCACCGGAGCAGGGTGGGGTGAAAAACTGTTTTTT. The encoded protein is CATGAGWGEKLFF.

J is TRBJ1-4 and V is TRBV19, with D tentatively TRBD1 (6 bases). Germline lookup yields CDR1 LNHDA and CDR2 SQIVND (reference sequence). The V end lost 3 bases, the J end lost 7 bases, and 12 bases lay between the germline ends. The CDR3 contains 14 residues. For the CDR3, the DNA is TGTGCCAGTAGTATCGCGGGGGCAGGTGAAAAACTGTTTTTT. Translating gives CASSIAGAGEKLFF.

The chain recombines TRBV19 with TRBJ1-5, with 9 bases matching TRBD1. The V gene's germline CDR1 is LNHDA and CDR2 SQIVND (reference sequence). The CDR3 extends over 15 amino acids. J was trimmed by 7 bases and V by 3 bases; bases with no gene match: 7. The CDR3 spells CASSILGQGRQPQHF. CDR3 nucleotides: TGTGCCAGTAGTATCTTGGGACAGGGTAGACAGCCCCAGCATTTT.

The chain carries TRBV2 and TRBJ1-1; possibly TRBD1 for D (5 bases). The CDR3 has 16 amino acids. Trimming removed 8 bases from V and 0 bases from J, with 19 bases in between. Germline V gene sequence: CDR1 SNHLY, CDR2 FYNNEI. DNA of the CDR3: TGTGCCAGCGCGAAATCGACGACAGCCGTGAACACTGAAGCTTTCTTT. Protein sequence: CASAKSTTAVNTEAFF.

The chain links TRBV6-1 to TRBJ1-2, with D hard to call. V lost 5 bases and J lost 8, with 15 bases in between. CDR3 length equals 13 residues. CDR1 MNHNS and CDR2 SASEGT come from the germline V gene. The CDR3 spells CASSITFTGGYTF. CDR3 nucleotides: TGTGCCAGCAGTATTACATTTACCGGGGGCTACACCTTC.

The V and J genes are TRBV19 and TRBJ2-7, with a possible D match to TRBD2 (6 bases). This CDR3 has 16 amino acids. Germline CDR1 reads LNHDA; CDR2 reads SQIVND (reference sequence). V lost 4 bases to trimming and J lost 3 bases, with 19 bases between them. CDR3: CASSNQGGERGYEQYF. The CDR3 region has the DNA TGTGCCAGTAGTAATCAAGGAGGGGAGAGGGGCTACGAGCAGTACTTC.

This sequence joins TRBV5-1 and TRBJ1-1; 8 bases map to TRBD1. Germline-derived CDR1 and CDR2 are SGHRS and YFSETQ. After removal of 4 bases from V and 1 base from J, the junction contained 9 bases not matched to a gene. CDR3 length equals 16 residues. The CDR3 sequence is CASSPSPGTGNTEAFF. The CDR3 coding sequence is TGCGCCAGCAGCCCGAGTCCCGGGACAGGGAACACTGAAGCTTTCTTT.

The CDR3 loop is CASSSGTGLNYGYTF. CDR3 DNA: TGCGCCAGCAGCTCCGGGACAGGTCTTAACTATGGCTACACCTTC. The chain carries TRBV5-1 and TRBJ1-2; 8 bases are shared with TRBD1. Germline lookup yields CDR1 SGHRS and CDR2 YFSETQ. The CDR3 sequence is 15 residues long. V gave up 3 bases and J gave up 1 base; unmatched junction bases: 5.

The genes are TRBV5-6 and TRBJ1-4, with unresolved D. This CDR3 is 14 amino acids long. Deletions cut 2 bases from V and 2 bases from J, with 7 bases between. Germline loops: CDR1 SGHDT, CDR2 YYEEEE. Written as DNA, the CDR3 is TGTGCCAGCAGCTTTAAACAGACTAATGAAAAACTGTTTTTT. Translation gives CASSFKQTNEKLFF.

This clone was observed a single time. The chain links TRBV10-3 to TRBJ2-7, with 7 bases fitting TRBD2. The CDR3 sequence is 15 residues long. Trimming at V came to 2 bases and at J to 1 base, leaving 5 bases not matched to a gene. The germline V gene encodes CDR1 ENHRY and CDR2 SYGVKD. For the CDR3, the DNA is TGTGCCATCAGTGAGAGAGAGGGAGGGTCCTACGAGCAGTACTTC. As protein: CAISEREGGSYEQYF.

This chain uses TRBV5-5 with TRBJ1-4, with D uncertain. V was clipped by 1 base and J by 7 bases, with 14 bases between them. The CDR3 loop spans 15 amino acids. Germline-derived CDR1 and CDR2 are SGHKS and YYEKEE (reference sequence). The CDR3 DNA is TGTGCCAGCAGCTTGACAGACTACGACTTTGAAAAACTGTTTTTT. Translated, it gives CASSLTDYDFEKLFF.

A word on this clone: The sample has other DNA sequences that encode this CDR3 too. J is TRBJ2-7 and V is TRBV11-3; 9 bases map to TRBD1. J gave up 4 bases and V 5 bases, and 3 bases lay outside the gene matches. CDR3 size: 13 residues. Germline lookup yields CDR1 SGHNT and CDR2 YENEEA. The CDR3 is CASSPGTGYEQYF. The DNA for the CDR3 is TGTGCCAGCAGCCCCGGGACAGGGTACGAGCAGTACTTC.

J is TRBJ1-4 and V is TRBV18, with a possible D match to TRBD1 (6 bases). In germline, CDR1 is KGHSH, CDR2 LQKENI. CDR3 length equals 13 residues. The V and J ends lost 2 bases and 7 bases respectively, with 8 bases between them. CDR3 loop: CASSPGTTEKLFF. The CDR3 DNA is TGTGCCAGCTCACCAGGGACAACTGAAAAACTGTTTTTT.